A single sample gave rise to the 32 T cell receptor beta chains below, sequenced in a study of blood T cell repertoires in COVID-19. Libraries were prepared by immunoSEQ multiplex PCR; TCRdb keeps only in-frame clonotypes and omits some of them. The sample records about 70,000 clones, about 89% being singletons. The material sequenced was peripheral blood. These receptors originate from a woman between 55 and 75 years old with acute or convalescent COVID-19.

The chain links TRBV11-3 to TRBJ1-1, with a possible D match to TRBD1 (5 bases). Germline V gene sequence: CDR1 SGHNT, CDR2 YENEEA. V was cut by 0 bases and J by 5 bases, with 13 bases left in between. The CDR3 covers 15 residues. The CDR3, as DNA: TGTGCCAGCAGCTTAGATTCAGGGAGGAGGACTGAAGCTTTCTTT. Translation gives CASSLDSGRRTEAFF.

This chain uses TRBV18 with TRBJ1-5; D may be TRBD1 (5 bases). The V gene lost 4 bases and the J gene lost 7 bases, with 17 bases spanning the gap. Germline CDR1 and CDR2: KGHSH and LQKENI. The CDR3 sequence is 15 residues long. This CDR3 is CASSLSGGVGQPQHF. The CDR3 nucleotides read TGTGCCAGCTCACTCTCCGGGGGAGTCGGCCAGCCCCAGCATTTT. Full variable domain (outside the CDR3, taken from reference TRBV18 and TRBJ1-5): NAGVMQNPRHLVRRRGQEARLRCSPMKGHSHVYWYRQLPEEGLKFMVYLQKENIIDESGMPKERFSAEFPKEGPSILRIQQVVRGDSAAYFCASSLSGGVGQPQHFGDGTRLSIL.

This rearrangement joins TRBV10-1 to TRBJ1-2, with no clear D. The CDR3 contains 13 residues. Germline CDR1 and CDR2: WNHNN and SYGVQD (reference sequence). V was trimmed by 4 bases and J by 5 bases, leaving 11 bases between them. The CDR3 DNA reads as TGCGCCAGCAGTGTCAGGATTACTTATGGCTACACCTTC. Translating it yields CASSVRITYGYTF.

The V and J genes are TRBV9 and TRBJ1-5; 8 bases fit TRBD1. V dropped 4 bases and J dropped 6; count of bases not matched to a gene: 9. The CDR3 length is 15 residues. CDR1 is SGDLS and CDR2 is YYNGEE in the germline V gene. This CDR3 reads CASSQGAGSGQPQHF. CDR3 DNA sequence: TGTGCCAGCAGCCAGGGGGCGGGGTCGGGTCAGCCCCAGCATTTT.

The J gene is TRBJ1-2, the V gene TRBV7-2; 9 bases align to TRBD1. Germline V gene lookup returns CDR1 SGHTA and CDR2 FQGNSA. The length of the CDR3 is 15 residues. V gave up 5 bases and J gave up 4 bases; unmatched junction bases: 8. CDR3 nucleotide sequence: TGTGCCAGCAGCGTGGGGACAGGGCCAATCTATGGCTACACCTTC. This encodes CASSVGTGPIYGYTF.

This clone was detected once. This same CDR3 is encoded by further DNA sequences in the sample. CDR3 sequence reads: CASSSSGGSYNEQFF. CDR3 DNA: TGCGCCAGCAGCTCCTCGGGGGGGTCCTACAATGAGCAGTTCTTC. The gene calls are TRBV5-1 and TRBJ2-1; 8 nucleotides align to TRBD2. The V gene end was trimmed by 3 bases and the J gene end by 1 base; junction bases not matched to a gene: 3. CDR1 and CDR2 (germline): SGHRS, YFSETQ. The CDR3 is made up of 15 amino acids.

The J gene is TRBJ1-4, the V gene TRBV7-6, with a possible D match to TRBD1 (5 bases). V gave up 3 bases and J gave up 0 bases, with 11 bases separating them. Germline assignment: CDR1 SGHVS and CDR2 FNYEAQ. There are 16 residues in the CDR3. The CDR3 region is CASSFRGDSTNEKLFF. The CDR3 nucleotides read TGTGCCAGCAGCTTTAGGGGCGATTCAACTAATGAAAAACTGTTTTTT.

The chain recombines TRBV30 with TRBJ1-1; 7 nucleotides match TRBD1. Germline V lookup: CDR1 GTSNPN, CDR2 SVGIG (reference sequence). The CDR3 is 14 amino acids. Trimming took 5 bases from V and 0 from J; bases not matched to a gene: 6. This chain's CDR3 is CAWEGDSMNTEAFF. CDR3 DNA sequence: TGTGCCTGGGAGGGGGACAGCATGAACACTGAAGCTTTCTTT.

The chain joins TRBV28 to TRBJ2-5, with 7 bases lining up with TRBD1. CDR3 length: 14 residues. Losses at the gene ends were 10 bases for V and 3 bases for J; bases not matched to a gene: 11. The germline CDR1 and CDR2 sequences are MDHEN and SYDVKM. In nucleotides, the CDR3 is TGTGCCACCGGAGAGACAGGGCTGGAAGAGACCCAGTACTTC. Translation gives CATGETGLEETQYF.

This clone was detected once. The chain uses TRBV2 and TRBJ1-1; no firm D call. V was trimmed by 7 bases and J by 2 bases, leaving 8 bases between them. From germline, CDR1 is SNHLY and CDR2 FYNNEI. The CDR3 extends over 12 amino acids. The CDR3 sequence is CASNRINTEAFF. CDR3 sequence (DNA): TGTGCCAGCAACAGAATAAACACTGAAGCTTTCTTT.

The chain has TRBV5-6 and TRBJ1-1; 9 bases fit TRBD1. The CDR3 covers 14 residues. Germline trimming cut 4 bases from V and 0 bases from J; bases unmatched to any gene: 1. Per the germline V gene, CDR1 is SGHDT and CDR2 is YYEEEE. CDR3 DNA: TGTGCCAGCAGCCGACAGGGGGTGAACACTGAAGCTTTCTTT. As protein: CASSRQGVNTEAFF.

The rearrangement links TRBV9 to TRBJ1-3; TRBD1 matches 8 bases. Looked up from germline, CDR1 is SGDLS and CDR2 is YYNGEE. The CDR3 length is 17 residues. V gave up 0 bases and J gave up 4 bases; unmatched junction bases: 9. This chain's CDR3 is CASSVGSDDRGGNTIYF. CDR3 DNA sequence: TGTGCCAGCAGCGTAGGATCCGATGACAGGGGAGGAAACACCATATATTTT. The whole variable domain, remainder taken from reference TRBV9 and TRBJ1-3, is DSGVTQTPKHLITATGQRVTLRCSPRSGDLSVYWYQQSLDQGLQFLIQYYNGEERAKGNILERFSAQQFPDLHSELNLSSLELGDSALYFCASSVGSDDRGGNTIYFGEGSWLTVV.

The chain joins TRBV2 to TRBJ2-1; the D is unclear. Trimming stripped 1 base from V and 0 bases from J, with 4 bases between. This CDR3 comprises 14 residues. The germline CDR1 and CDR2 sequences are SNHLY and FYNNEI. CDR3 bases: TGTGCCAGCAGTGAAGGGAGCTCCTACAATGAGCAGTTCTTC. Its translation is CASSEGSSYNEQFF. Using reference TRBV2 and TRBJ2-1 for the parts outside the CDR3, the full variable domain is EPEVTQTPSHQVTQMGQEVILRCVPISNHLYFYWYRQILGQKVEFLVSFYNNEISEKSEIFDDQFSVERPDGSNFTLKIRSTKLEDSAMYFCASSEGSSYNEQFFGPGTRLTVL.

The rearrangement uses TRBV7-2 and TRBJ1-1, with D uncertain. V shed 1 base and J shed 1 base, with 10 bases lying between them. Germline CDR1 and CDR2: SGHTA and FQGNSA. The CDR3 runs to 15 residues. The CDR3 protein is CASSLEVGRNTEAFF. DNA of the CDR3: TGTGCCAGCAGCTTAGAAGTGGGCAGGAACACTGAAGCTTTCTTT.

The V and J genes are TRBV6-5 and TRBJ1-2; 9 bases are a match to TRBD1. This CDR3 spans 13 amino acids. Germline V lookup: CDR1 MNHEY, CDR2 SVGAGI. Trimming cost V 5 bases and J 3 bases; bases outside gene matches: 1. CDR3 sequence: CASSRDRDYGYTF. The CDR3 DNA sequence: TGTGCCAGCAGTAGGGACAGGGACTATGGCTACACCTTC.

This clone came up a few times. The chain employs TRBV19 and TRBJ1-3; D remains unclear. In germline, CDR1 is LNHDA, CDR2 SQIVND (reference sequence). Trimming cost V 4 bases and J 3 bases, with 4 bases left between them. This CDR3 has 12 residues. This chain's CDR3 is CASSNHGNTIYF. For the CDR3, the DNA is TGTGCCAGTAGTAATCATGGAAACACCATATATTTT.

The gene calls are TRBV5-5 and TRBJ1-2; D gene unclear. The CDR3 length is 11 residues. CDR1 and CDR2 from the germline V gene are SGHKS and YYEKEE (reference sequence). The V and J ends lost 4 bases and 7 bases respectively, with 8 bases between them. CDR3 nucleotides: TGTGCCAGCAGCCTCGCAGGTGGCTACACCTTC. Protein product: CASSLAGGYTF.

This sequence joins TRBV11-3 and TRBJ2-1, with D perhaps matching TRBD2 (7 bases). With 5 bases removed from V and 0 bases from J, the gap between germline ends came to 14 bases. This CDR3 is built from 16 residues. Germline V gene lookup returns CDR1 SGHNT and CDR2 YENEEA. This chain's CDR3 is CASSQEGGLSYNEQFF. DNA of the CDR3: TGTGCCAGCAGCCAGGAGGGGGGGCTCTCCTACAATGAGCAGTTCTTC. Together with reference TRBV11-3 and TRBJ2-1, the CDR3 gives the full variable domain: EAGVVQSPRYKIIEKKQPVAFWCNPISGHNTLYWYLQNLGQGPELLIRYENEEAVDDSQLPKDRFSAERLKGVDSTLKIQPAELGDSAVYLCASSQEGGLSYNEQFFGPGTRLTVL.

V is TRBV27 and J is TRBJ2-2, with no clear D. The CDR3 is 13 residues long. V was cut by 3 bases and J by 4 bases, with 6 bases left in between. Germline-derived CDR1 and CDR2 are MNHEY and SMNVEV (reference sequence). The CDR3 loop is CASSFPSTGELFF. In DNA form, the CDR3 reads TGTGCCAGCAGTTTCCCGAGCACCGGGGAGCTGTTTTTT.

The chain links TRBV5-4 to TRBJ1-1; TRBD1 matches at 8 bases. Germline CDR1 SGHNT, CDR2 YYREEE (reference sequence). Trimming removed 4 bases from V and 0 bases from J; junction bases left unmatched: 11. This CDR3 contains 17 residues. The CDR3 DNA reads TGTGCCAGCAGCGTTAAGACAGGGGCCAACATGAACACTGAAGCTTTCTTT. This gives the protein CASSVKTGANMNTEAFF. The full variable domain, rest sourced from reference TRBV5-4 and TRBJ1-1, is ETGVTQSPTHLIKTRGQQVTLRCSSQSGHNTVSWYQQALGQGPQFIFQYYREEENGRGNFPPRFSGLQFPNYSSELNVNALELDDSALYLCASSVKTGANMNTEAFFGQGTRLTVV.

A remark on this clone: Distinct nucleotide sequences in the sample also encode this CDR3. The V gene is TRBV27, the J gene TRBJ2-7; D perhaps matches TRBD2 (6 bases). Germline assignment: CDR1 MNHEY and CDR2 SMNVEV (reference sequence). V dropped 1 base and J dropped 7 bases, with 11 bases sitting between them. The length of the CDR3 is 13 residues. In DNA form, the CDR3 reads TGTGCCAGCAGTTTATGGGGTGGGAGGGAGCAGTACTTC. It is translated as CASSLWGGREQYF.

The chain recombines TRBV3-1 (or the pseudogene TRBV3-2) with TRBJ2-1; 11 bases fit TRBD2. The ends lost 0 bases at V and 7 bases at J; junction bases unmatched: 11. The CDR3 contains 18 residues. Germline V gene data show CDR1 as LGHDT and CDR2 as YNNKEL (reference sequence). The CDR3 is CASSQDRLASGGRNEQFF. The DNA for the CDR3 is TGTGCCAGCAGCCAAGATCGTTTGGCTAGCGGGGGGCGAAATGAGCAGTTCTTC.

This chain joins TRBV11-2 and TRBJ2-5; 7 nucleotides align to TRBD1. V gave up 5 bases and J gave up 4 bases; unmatched junction bases: 10. The V gene's germline CDR1 is SGHAT and CDR2 FQNNGV. The CDR3 covers 15 residues. The CDR3 DNA follows: TGTGCCAGCAGCCCGACAGGGAATACGGGAGAGACCCAGTACTTC. This translates into CASSPTGNTGETQYF.

V is TRBV7-2 and J is TRBJ2-6; possibly TRBD1 for D (5 bases). Germline V gene lookup returns CDR1 SGHTA and CDR2 FQGNSA. This CDR3 is built from 20 residues. Trimming removed 0 bases from V and 2 bases from J, with 20 bases in between. In DNA, the CDR3 is TGTGCCAGCAGCTTAGCAATCGGACAACAAAGACAGCCTGGGGCCAACGTCCTGACTTTC. Translation gives CASSLAIGQQRQPGANVLTF.

V usage is TRBV3-1 (or the pseudogene TRBV3-2) and J usage is TRBJ2-3; TRBD2 agrees at 9 bases. Unmatched junction bases numbered 11, after V lost 4 bases and J lost 6 bases. CDR1 and CDR2 from the germline V gene are LGHDT and YNNKEL (reference sequence). The CDR3 sequence is 16 residues long. CDR3 region: CASSRWVAGDSDTQYF. The CDR3 nucleotides are TGTGCCAGCAGCCGGTGGGTAGCGGGGGACAGTGATACGCAGTATTTT.

This clone was detected once. This rearrangement joins TRBV19 to TRBJ1-2, with unresolved D. This CDR3 has 15 amino acids. Germline V gene data show CDR1 as LNHDA and CDR2 as SQIVND (reference sequence). V lost 2 bases to trimming and J lost 8 bases, with 18 bases between them. The CDR3 DNA is TGTGCCAGTAGTATATCGGCTGGAGCGTTTCGAGGCTACACCTTC. It is translated as CASSISAGAFRGYTF.

The chain carries TRBV3-1 (or the pseudogene TRBV3-2) and TRBJ1-4, with 7 bases fitting TRBD1. Per the germline V gene, CDR1 is LGHDT and CDR2 is YNNKEL (reference sequence). This CDR3 region has 16 residues. V was clipped by 4 bases and J by 4 bases; unmatched bases: 9. The CDR3 DNA reads as TGTGCCAGCAGCCCTGAAGGACAGGCCCGTAATGAAAAACTGTTTTTT. Translating it yields CASSPEGQARNEKLFF.

This rearrangement joins TRBV6-4 to TRBJ2-1, with 10 bases that match TRBD2. The V gene's germline CDR1 is MRHNA and CDR2 SNTAGT. Unmatched junction bases numbered 2, after V lost 2 bases and J lost 4 bases. The CDR3 extends over 15 amino acids. The DNA for the CDR3 is TGTGCCAGCAGTGACGGACTAGCGGAATACAATGAGCAGTTCTTC. Its protein is CASSDGLAEYNEQFF.

The V gene is TRBV20-1, the J gene TRBJ2-7; perhaps TRBD1 as D (5 bases). Trimming removed 3 bases at V and 1 base at J, with 7 bases between. The CDR3 is made up of 12 amino acids. Germline CDR1 and CDR2: DFQATT and SNEGSKA (reference sequence). CDR3 amino acids: CSASGQSYEQYF. The DNA for the CDR3 is TGCAGTGCTAGTGGACAATCCTACGAGCAGTACTTC.

This chain joins TRBV5-6 and TRBJ2-3; TRBD1 might be the D (5 bases). Germline CDR1 and CDR2: SGHDT and YYEEEE. The ends were cut back, 4 bases at V and 1 base at J, with 22 bases in the middle. The CDR3 totals 18 residues. The CDR3 here is CASSLPRGHRFGTDTQYF. CDR3 sequence (DNA): TGTGCCAGCAGCCTCCCACGCGGACACCGGTTCGGCACAGATACGCAGTATTTT.

The chain recombines TRBV18 with TRBJ2-7; TRBD1 might be the D (6 bases). In germline, CDR1 is KGHSH, CDR2 LQKENI. This CDR3 region has 14 residues. The V end lost 3 bases, the J end lost 7 bases, and 16 bases lay between the germline ends. The CDR3, as DNA: TGTGCCAGCTCACCGGTACAGGGAGAGCGGGAGCAGTACTTC. Translated, it gives CASSPVQGEREQYF.

In DNA form, the CDR3 reads TGTGCCACGTCCCCTAGCGGGGGGGCCGAGACCCAGTACTTC. Translation: CATSPSGGAETQYF. V is TRBV10-3 and J is TRBJ2-5, with TRBD2 matching over 12 bases. Germline CDR1 reads ENHRY; CDR2 reads SYGVKD. CDR3 length: 14 amino acids. The ends lost 10 bases at V and 5 bases at J; junction bases unmatched: 8.